Listed below are T cell receptor beta chains from one sample, sequenced in a study of T-cell memory formation after mild COVID-19. TCRdb fed the 5' RACE reads into MiXCR, producing one record per CDR3 protein. The profile shows a few hundred thousand distinct CDR3 sequences, about 22% of them singletons. Sequenced sample: PBMCs or a T cell subset sorted from them (not recorded which). Receptors were obtained from an adult woman who had mild COVID-19 (a few samples of this study predate the infection). Cell type and time point are not known. CDR3s include the opening cysteine and the closing phenylalanine or tryptophan. A D gene is named only where the DNA matches it firmly. Clone size, where shown, is once, few, many, or a class for clones that have expanded.

V gene	clone size	D gene	J gene	CDR3 DNA	CDR3 protein
TRBV11-3	.	.	TRBJ2-1	TGTGCCAGCAGCTTAGAGGGGTCCACCCCTTACAATGAGCAGTTCTTC	CASSLEGSTPYNEQFF
TRBV3-1	.	TRBD1	TRBJ1-5	TGTGCCAGCAGCCAAGCAGGGGGCGGTCAGCCCCAGCATTTT	CASSQAGGGQPQHF
TRBV7-9	.	.	TRBJ1-5	TGTGCCAGCAGCTTAGATCGGGGGCGGCCCCAGCATTTT	CASSLDRGRPQHF
TRBV29-1	many	TRBD1	TRBJ1-6	TGCAGCGTTAAAGAGGACAGGGATTCACCCCTCCACTTT	CSVKEDRDSPLHF
TRBV6-6	few	.	TRBJ2-2	TGTGCCAGCCGGACCGTCCACACCGGGGAGCTGTTTTTT	CASRTVHTGELFF
TRBV6-6	.	.	TRBJ2-2	TGTGCCAGCAGCATCGGGGGAACGAACACCGGGGAGCTGTTTTTT	CASSIGGTNTGELFF
TRBV7-9	.	.	TRBJ2-5	TGTGCCAGCACCTTATTGGGCTCCGGTGGTGGGTCCCAAGAGACCCAGTACTTC	CASTLLGSGGGSQETQYF
TRBV12-3/TRBV12-4	few	.	TRBJ2-3	TGTGCCAGCAGGGTAGCGGCGGGCACAGATACGCAGTATTTT	CASRVAAGTDTQYF
TRBV7-6	.	TRBD1	TRBJ2-7	TGTGCCAGCAGCTATAGGACAGGGGTAGGCTACGAGCAGTACTTC	CASSYRTGVGYEQYF
TRBV10-3	many	.	TRBJ1-4	TGTGCCATCAGTGTCGGCAGGGGAGGAGGAACAACTAATGAAAAACTGTTTTTT	CAISVGRGGGTTNEKLFF
TRBV18	few	TRBD1	TRBJ2-1	TGTGCCAGCTCACTTTCTGGACCCGGGACAGGGCTAAATGAGCAGTTCTTC	CASSLSGPGTGLNEQFF
TRBV11-2	.	.	TRBJ2-1	TGTGCCAGCAGCTTAGGAAGGACGGGGCAGTTCTTC	CASSLGRTGQFF
TRBV28	few	TRBD2	TRBJ2-7	TGTGCCAGCAGCCTCGGACTAGCGGGAGAGACGGGCGAGCAGTACTTC	CASSLGLAGETGEQYF
TRBV7-2	many	TRBD2	TRBJ2-4	TGTGCCAGCAGCTCTAGCGGGGGGGGTTCGCTCAACATTCAGTACTTC	CASSSSGGGSLNIQYF
TRBV6-1	few	.	TRBJ1-1	TGTGCCAGCATACTCGGAAACGGTGAAGCTTTCTTT	CASILGNGEAFF
TRBV29-1	few	.	TRBJ2-1	TGCAGCGAGACAATTTACAATGAGCAGTTCTTC	CSETIYNEQFF